These 14 T cell receptor beta chains originate from one sample sequenced in a study of glioma-infiltrating T cells. The iRepertoire nested amplicon-rescue multiplex PCR amplified TCR alpha and beta CDR3s from RNA. TCRdb reanalysed the multiplex PCR reads using MiXCR and keeps one entry per CDR3 protein. Seen here are approximately 400,000 distinct CDR3 sequences, around 38% observed once, and the top ten hold around 12%. Input material: glioma tissue, nonneoplastic brain tissue, or PBMCs (not recorded which). These receptors all stem from a human donor with low-grade glioma or glioblastoma, undergoing nonglioma brain surgery, or in good health (not recorded which).

The chain carries TRBV7-2 and TRBJ2-7; D uncertain. Germline assignment: CDR1 SGHTA and CDR2 FQGNSA. Trimming cost V 1 base and J 2 bases, with 12 bases left between them. This CDR3 is 15 amino acids long. The CDR3 nucleotides read TGTGCCAGCAGCTTAGGGACGATAGAAACCTACGAGCAGTACTTC. The encoded protein is CASSLGTIETYEQYF.

Comments on this clonotype: It may be a read error: a sequence one base away is much more abundant. V is TRBV15 and J is TRBJ2-7, with D maybe TRBD2 (5 bases). The CDR3 length is 13 residues. Trimming removed 3 bases from V and 6 bases from J, with 12 bases in between. Germline loops: CDR1 LNHNV, CDR2 YYDKDF (reference sequence). CDR3 loop: CATSSFKGAEQYF. The CDR3 coding sequence is TGTGCCACCAGCAGTTTTAAGGGAGCCGAGCAGTACTTC.

Here the CDR3 reads CASSRGQGHYGYTF. The CDR3, as DNA: TGTGCCAGCTCACGAGGACAGGGGCACTATGGCTACACCTTC. The chain recombines TRBV18 with TRBJ1-2, with 9 bases lining up with TRBD1. The CDR3 totals 14 residues. V gave up 4 bases and J gave up 3 bases; unmatched junction bases: 3. Germline-derived CDR1 and CDR2 are KGHSH and LQKENI.

This clonotype was seen once. The chain couples TRBV6-5 to TRBJ2-7, with a tentative D call TRBD2 (5 bases). Looked up from germline, CDR1 is MNHEY and CDR2 is SVGAGI. V shed 7 bases and J shed 6 bases, with 19 bases lying between them. CDR3 length: 14 amino acids. For the CDR3, the DNA is TGTGCCAGCAAACCAGGACGGACTGTGGGCGAGCAGTACTTC. Encoded protein: CASKPGRTVGEQYF.

This clonotype has more than one count but fewer than ten. This chain uses TRBV5-1 with TRBJ1-1; tentatively, D is TRBD1 (5 bases). Germline V CDR1 and CDR2: SGHRS, YFSETQ. The CDR3 consists of 14 residues. V was clipped by 6 bases and J by 4 bases, with 16 bases between them. In DNA form, the CDR3 reads TGCGCCAGCAACCCTCCCGGGACGTCCACTGAAGCTTTCTTT. Its translation is CASNPPGTSTEAFF.

The rearrangement uses TRBV28 and TRBJ2-1, with unresolved D. Germline V gene sequence: CDR1 MDHEN, CDR2 SYDVKM. Trimming shortened V by 3 bases and J by 4 bases, and 13 bases separated the two germline ends. The CDR3 runs 15 residues. The CDR3 region is CASSFSFAIYNEQFF. As DNA, the CDR3 is TGTGCCAGCAGTTTCAGCTTTGCTATTTACAATGAGCAGTTCTTC.

The chain joins TRBV20-1 to TRBJ2-3; D is uncertain. CDR1 and CDR2 (germline): DFQATT, SNEGSKA (reference sequence). The CDR3 totals 14 residues. V lost 2 bases to trimming and J lost 6 bases, with 15 bases between them. CDR3 in DNA: TGCAGTGCTAGACCGGTGGAGTTATCCGATACGCAGTATTTT. Translated: CSARPVELSDTQYF.

As to this clonotype: A much larger clone is a single base away; this may be a read error. This chain links TRBV7-2 with TRBJ1-1, with 9 bases matching TRBD1. This CDR3 spans 15 amino acids. Germline assignment: CDR1 SGHTA and CDR2 FQGNSA. This CDR3 reads CASSPYRGQDTETFF. The CDR3 DNA is TGTGCCAGCAGCCCTTACAGGGGGCAGGACACTGAAACTTTCTTT. The entire variable domain, with the rest obtained from reference TRBV7-2 and TRBJ1-1, is as follows: GAGVSQSPSNKVTEKGKDVELRCDPISGHTALYWYRQSLGQGLEFLIYFQGNSAPDKSGLPSDRFSAERTGGSVSTLTIQRTQQEDSAVYLCASSPYRGQDTETFFGQGTRLTVV.

As for this clonotype: This may stem from a read error, because a much larger clone lies one nucleotide away. V is TRBV27 and J is TRBJ1-2, with D perhaps TRBD1 (6 bases). The V gene lost 6 bases and the J gene lost 4 bases, with 18 bases spanning the gap. Germline CDR1 reads MNHEY; CDR2 reads SMNVEV (reference sequence). The CDR3 sequence is 15 residues long. The chain's CDR3 is CASSPDRRGGYGYTF. The CDR3 region has the DNA TGTGCCAGCAGCCCCGACAGGAGGGGAGGCTATGGCTACACCTTC.

This clonotype has a handful of counts. The V gene is TRBV6-1, the J gene TRBJ2-7, with 11 positions matching TRBD2. The CDR3 is 15 amino acids. The J segment lost 4 bases and the V segment lost 5 bases, leaving 7 bases of the junction unmatched. Germline V gene sequence: CDR1 MNHNS, CDR2 SASEGT. The CDR3 protein is CASSPPGLAAYEQYF. The CDR3, as DNA: TGTGCCAGCAGTCCGCCGGGACTAGCGGCTTACGAGCAGTACTTC.

Only a few counts were recorded for this clonotype. CDR3 sequence: CASSYSGAPWQYF. CDR3 in DNA: TGTGCCAGCAGTTACTCGGGGGCCCCCTGGCAGTACTTC. The chain employs TRBV6-6 and TRBJ2-5, with D possibly being TRBD1 (6 bases). The CDR3 contains 13 residues. V gave up 0 bases and J gave up 11 bases, with 13 bases separating them. Germline loops: CDR1 MNHNY, CDR2 SVGAGI (reference sequence).

The gene calls are TRBV2 and TRBJ1-4, with D uncertain. V was cut by 7 bases and J by 5 bases, with 14 bases left in between. The CDR3 runs 14 residues. Germline CDR1 is SNHLY and CDR2 is FYNNEI. The CDR3 DNA sequence: TGTGCCAGCATAAGGGAGAGGACGAATGAAAAACTGTTTTTT. It is translated as CASIRERTNEKLFF.

There are a few counts of this clonotype. This rearrangement joins TRBV7-2 to TRBJ2-7, with TRBD1 identical over 7 bases. V dropped 5 bases and J dropped 2; count of bases not matched to a gene: 9. The V gene's germline CDR1 is SGHTA and CDR2 FQGNSA. The CDR3 loop spans 15 amino acids. CDR3 DNA sequence: TGTGCCAGCAGCAGTACAGGGGCTCGACCCTACGAGCAGTACTTC. Residues: CASSSTGARPYEQYF.

This chain joins TRBV6-6 and TRBJ2-3; TRBD1 aligns across 9 bases. V gave up 2 bases and J gave up 4 bases; unmatched junction bases: 7. This CDR3 comprises 16 residues. Germline CDR1 and CDR2: MNHNY and SVGAGI (reference sequence). The CDR3 sequence is CASSYRGQGFADTQYF. The CDR3 bases are TGTGCCAGCAGTTACCGGGGACAGGGTTTTGCAGATACGCAGTATTTT.